This TCR beta chain was observed in a study of beta chain features in type 1 diabetes. Overall study findings and caveats: Significant though moderate, a shortening of TCRB CDR3s appeared in all four CD4+ subsets of Type 1 diabetes patients. Reads derived from cDNA could over-represent cells showing high TCR expression. HLA effects on TCRB rearrangement stayed unresolved here.

Details on this clone: As yet, its antigen is unknown.

V gave up 5 bases and J gave up 8 bases; unmatched junction bases: 17. This CDR3 contains 16 residues. Germline lookup yields CDR1 SGHNT and CDR2 YYREEE (reference sequence). Sequencing targeted expressed TCRB transcripts, as all isolated RNA had been reverse transcribed. TCRdb's table, derived via immunoSEQ multiplex PCR, lists solely in-frame clones and lacks some. The repertoire holds about 700,000 clones, with about an eighth as singletons. Per donor, one heparinised blood draw averaged roughly 120 mL. The rearrangement joins TRBV5-4 to TRBJ1-2, with TRBD1 identical over 8 bases. The clonotype comes from a young man with type 1 diabetes. Sequenced sample: naive CD4+ T cells from blood. CDR3 DNA: TGTGCCAGCAGGCCAAGCGCGGGACAGGCACCGGGGGGCTACACCTTC. Protein: CASRPSAGQAPGGYTF.